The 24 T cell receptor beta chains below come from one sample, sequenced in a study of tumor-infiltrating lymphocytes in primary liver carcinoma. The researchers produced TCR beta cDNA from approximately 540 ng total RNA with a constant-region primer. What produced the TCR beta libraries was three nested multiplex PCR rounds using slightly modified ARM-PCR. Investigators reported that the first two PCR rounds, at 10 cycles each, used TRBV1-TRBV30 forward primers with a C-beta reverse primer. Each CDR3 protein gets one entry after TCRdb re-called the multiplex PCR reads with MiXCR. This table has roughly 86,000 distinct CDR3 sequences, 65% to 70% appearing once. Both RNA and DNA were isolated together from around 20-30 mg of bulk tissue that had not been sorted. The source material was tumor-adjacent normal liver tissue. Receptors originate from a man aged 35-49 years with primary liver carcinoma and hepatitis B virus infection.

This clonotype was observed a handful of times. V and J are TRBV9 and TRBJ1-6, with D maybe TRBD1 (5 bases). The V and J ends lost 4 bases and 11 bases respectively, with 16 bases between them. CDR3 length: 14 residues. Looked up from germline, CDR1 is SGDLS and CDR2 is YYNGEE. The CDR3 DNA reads TGTGCCAGCAGCCCTATCCAGGGAGGGCCACCCCTCCACTTT. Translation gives CASSPIQGGPPLHF. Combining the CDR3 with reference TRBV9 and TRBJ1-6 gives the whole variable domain DSGVTQTPKHLITATGQRVTLRCSPRSGDLSVYWYQQSLDQGLQFLIQYYNGEERAKGNILERFSAQQFPDLHSELNLSSLELGDSALYFCASSPIQGGPPLHFGNGTRLTVT.

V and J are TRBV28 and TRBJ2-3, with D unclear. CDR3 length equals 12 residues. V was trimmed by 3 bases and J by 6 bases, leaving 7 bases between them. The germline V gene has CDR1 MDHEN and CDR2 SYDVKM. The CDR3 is CASSFSQDTQYF. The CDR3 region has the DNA TGTGCCAGCAGTTTTAGTCAGGATACGCAGTATTTT.

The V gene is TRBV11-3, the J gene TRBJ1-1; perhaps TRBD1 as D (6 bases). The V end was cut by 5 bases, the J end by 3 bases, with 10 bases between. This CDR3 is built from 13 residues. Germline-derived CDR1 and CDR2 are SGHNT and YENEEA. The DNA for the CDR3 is TGTGCCAGCAGCCCGCAGGGGTACACTGAAGCTTTCTTT. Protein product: CASSPQGYTEAFF.

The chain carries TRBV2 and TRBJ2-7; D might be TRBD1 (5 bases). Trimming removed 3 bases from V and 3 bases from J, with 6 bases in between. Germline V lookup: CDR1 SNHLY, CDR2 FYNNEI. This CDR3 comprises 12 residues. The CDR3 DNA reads TGTGCCAGCAGTGACGACAGCTACGAGCAGTACTTC. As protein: CASSDDSYEQYF.

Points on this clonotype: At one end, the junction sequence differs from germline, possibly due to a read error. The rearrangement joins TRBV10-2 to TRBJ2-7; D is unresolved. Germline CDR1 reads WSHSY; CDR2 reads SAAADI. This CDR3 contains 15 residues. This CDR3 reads CASSEQRSPPYKEYF. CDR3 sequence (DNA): TGCGCCAGCAGTGAGCAAAGGTCTCCCCCCTACAAGGAGTACTTT.

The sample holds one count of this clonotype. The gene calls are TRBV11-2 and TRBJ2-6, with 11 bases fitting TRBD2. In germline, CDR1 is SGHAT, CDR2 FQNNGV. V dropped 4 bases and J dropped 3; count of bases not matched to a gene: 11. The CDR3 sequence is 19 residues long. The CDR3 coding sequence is TGTGCCAGCAGCTCCGGACTAGCGGGTTTCATCTTTGGGGCCAACGTCCTGACTTTC. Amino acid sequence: CASSSGLAGFIFGANVLTF. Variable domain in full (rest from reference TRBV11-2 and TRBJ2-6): EAGVAQSPRYKIIEKRQSVAFWCNPISGHATLYWYQQILGQGPKLLIQFQNNGVVDDSQLPKDRFSAERLKGVDSTLKIQPAKLEDSAVYLCASSSGLAGFIFGANVLTFGAGSRLTVL.

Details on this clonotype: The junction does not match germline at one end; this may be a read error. CDR3 DNA: TGTGCCAGTACTAGCGGGAACTCCTACAAGCAATACTTC. It yields the protein CASTSGNSYKQYF. The V call is TRBV6-2 or TRBV6-3, the J call TRBJ2-7; 10 bases line up with TRBD2. This CDR3 is built from 13 residues. The V gene's germline CDR1 is MNHEY and CDR2 SVGEGT.

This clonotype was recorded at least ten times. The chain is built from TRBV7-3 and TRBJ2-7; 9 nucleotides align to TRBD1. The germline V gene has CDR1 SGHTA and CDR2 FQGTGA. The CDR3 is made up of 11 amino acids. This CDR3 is CLRDRDEEQYF. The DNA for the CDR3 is TGTCTCCGGGACAGGGACGAAGAGCAGTACTTC.

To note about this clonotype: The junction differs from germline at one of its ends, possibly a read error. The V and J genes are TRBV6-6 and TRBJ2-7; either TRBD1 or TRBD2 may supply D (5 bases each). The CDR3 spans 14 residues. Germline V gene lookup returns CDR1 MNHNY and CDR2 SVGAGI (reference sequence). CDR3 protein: CVSSASGVQDEQYF. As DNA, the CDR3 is TGTGTCAGCAGTGCTTCCGGGGTACAGGATGAGCAATACTTC.

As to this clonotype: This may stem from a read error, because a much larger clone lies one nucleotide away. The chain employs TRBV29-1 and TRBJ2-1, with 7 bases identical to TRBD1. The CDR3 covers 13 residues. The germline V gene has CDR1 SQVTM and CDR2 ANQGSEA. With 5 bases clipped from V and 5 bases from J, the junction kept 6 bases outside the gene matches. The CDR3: CSVIGQVHNEQFF. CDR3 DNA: TGCAGCGTTATAGGACAGGTCCACAATGAGCAGTTCTTC.

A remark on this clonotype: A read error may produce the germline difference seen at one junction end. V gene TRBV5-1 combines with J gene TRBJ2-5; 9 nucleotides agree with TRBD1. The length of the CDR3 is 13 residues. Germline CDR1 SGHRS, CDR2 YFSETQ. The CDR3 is CANREQGAKTQYF. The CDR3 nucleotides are TGTGCCAACAGGGAACAGGGGGCAAAGACCCAGTACTTC.

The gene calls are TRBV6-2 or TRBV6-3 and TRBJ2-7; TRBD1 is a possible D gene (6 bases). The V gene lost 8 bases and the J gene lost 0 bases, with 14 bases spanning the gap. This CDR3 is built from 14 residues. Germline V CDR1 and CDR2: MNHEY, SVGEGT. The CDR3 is CASRSGQSSYEQYF. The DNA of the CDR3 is TGTGCCAGCCGTTCAGGACAGAGCTCCTACGAGCAGTACTTC.

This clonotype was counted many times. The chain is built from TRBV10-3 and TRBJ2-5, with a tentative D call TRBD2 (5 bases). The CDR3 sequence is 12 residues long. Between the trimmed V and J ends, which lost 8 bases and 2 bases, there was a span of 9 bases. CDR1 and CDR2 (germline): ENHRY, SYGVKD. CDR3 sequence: CAIRGDQETQYF. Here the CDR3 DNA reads TGTGCCATCCGGGGAGATCAAGAGACCCAGTACTTC.

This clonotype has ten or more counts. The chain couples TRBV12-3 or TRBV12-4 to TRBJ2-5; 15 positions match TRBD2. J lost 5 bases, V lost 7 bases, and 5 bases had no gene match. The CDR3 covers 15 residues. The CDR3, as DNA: TGTGCCAGCACCCCCGGGACTAGCGGGAGGGAGACCCAGTACTTC. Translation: CASTPGTSGRETQYF.

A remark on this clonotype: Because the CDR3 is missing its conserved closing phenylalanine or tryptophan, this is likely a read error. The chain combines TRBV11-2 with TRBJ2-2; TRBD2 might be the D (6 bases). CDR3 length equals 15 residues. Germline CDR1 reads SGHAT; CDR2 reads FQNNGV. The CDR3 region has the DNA TGCGCCAGCAGCTTATTCGGGGGTTCAGCCAGGGAGCTGTTTTCT. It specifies CASSLFGGSARELFS.

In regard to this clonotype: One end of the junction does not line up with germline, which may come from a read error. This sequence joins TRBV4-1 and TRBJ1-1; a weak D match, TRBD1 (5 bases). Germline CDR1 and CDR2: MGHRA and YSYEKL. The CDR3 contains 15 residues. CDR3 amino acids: CAGSQLREGDTGAFF. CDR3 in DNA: TGCGCTGGCAGCCAACTCAGGGAGGGTGACACTGGAGCTTTCTTT.

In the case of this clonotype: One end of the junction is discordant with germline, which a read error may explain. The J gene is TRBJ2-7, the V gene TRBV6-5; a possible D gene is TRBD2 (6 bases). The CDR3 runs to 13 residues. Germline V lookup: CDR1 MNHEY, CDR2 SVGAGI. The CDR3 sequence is CTSFAGSSYEQYF. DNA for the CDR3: TGTACCTCCTTCGCGGGGAGCTCCTATGAGCAGTACTTC.

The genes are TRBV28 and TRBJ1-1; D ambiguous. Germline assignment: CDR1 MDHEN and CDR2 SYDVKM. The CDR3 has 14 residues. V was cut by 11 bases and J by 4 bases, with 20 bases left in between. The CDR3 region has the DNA TGTGCCGCCACCCCTTGGGTGGAAGGCACTGAAGCTTTCTTT. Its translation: CAATPWVEGTEAFF.

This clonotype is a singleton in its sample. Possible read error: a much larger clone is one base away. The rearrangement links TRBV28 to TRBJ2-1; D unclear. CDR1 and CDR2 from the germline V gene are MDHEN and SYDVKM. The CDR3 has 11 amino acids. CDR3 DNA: TGTGCCAGCAGCAAGATTAATGAGCAGTCCTTC. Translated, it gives CASSKINEQSF.

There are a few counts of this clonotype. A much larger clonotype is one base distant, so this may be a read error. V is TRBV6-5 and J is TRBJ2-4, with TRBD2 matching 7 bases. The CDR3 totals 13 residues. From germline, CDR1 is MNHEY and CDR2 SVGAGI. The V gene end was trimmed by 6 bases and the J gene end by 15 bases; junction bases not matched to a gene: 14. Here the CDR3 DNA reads TGTGCCAGCAGATCCGGGATTAGCGGGTTTTGGTACTTC. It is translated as CASRSGISGFWYF.

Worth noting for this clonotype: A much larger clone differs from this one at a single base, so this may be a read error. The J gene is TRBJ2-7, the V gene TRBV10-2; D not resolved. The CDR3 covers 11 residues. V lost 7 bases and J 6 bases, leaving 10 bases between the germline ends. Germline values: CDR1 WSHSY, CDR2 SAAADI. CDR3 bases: TGCGCCAGCAATGATACACGCGAGCAGTACTTC. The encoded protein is CASNDTREQYF.

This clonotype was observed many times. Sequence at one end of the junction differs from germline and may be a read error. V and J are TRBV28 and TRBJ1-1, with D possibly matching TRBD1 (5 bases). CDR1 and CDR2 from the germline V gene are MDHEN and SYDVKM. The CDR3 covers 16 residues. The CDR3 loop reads CASSFSPPGHLGPSAF. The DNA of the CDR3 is TGTGCCAGCAGTTTTTCCCCTCCAGGGCACTTAGGACCCTCGGCTTTT.

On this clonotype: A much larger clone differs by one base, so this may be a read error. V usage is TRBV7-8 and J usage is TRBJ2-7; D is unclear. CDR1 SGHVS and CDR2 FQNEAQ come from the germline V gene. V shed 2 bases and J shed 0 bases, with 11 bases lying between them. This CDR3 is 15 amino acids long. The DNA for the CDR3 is TGTGCCAGCAGCTTATACCAGTGTTTCTCCTACGAGCAGTACTTC. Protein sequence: CASSLYQCFSYEQYF.

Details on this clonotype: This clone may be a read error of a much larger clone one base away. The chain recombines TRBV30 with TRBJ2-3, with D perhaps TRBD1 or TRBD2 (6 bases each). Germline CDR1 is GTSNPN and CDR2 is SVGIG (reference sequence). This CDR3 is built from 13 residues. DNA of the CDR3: TGTGTCTGGAGTAGGGGGGCAACAGATACGCAGTATTTT. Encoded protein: CVWSRGATDTQYF.